This TCR beta chain was sequenced in a study of identical twins. This clonotype has just a few counts. A universal primer site was incorporated via template switching, and the cDNA contained unique molecular identifiers. TCRdb re-derived calls from the 5' RACE reads in MiXCR, one entry per CDR3 protein. Of just under 550,000 distinct CDR3 sequences in the sample, around 15% were seen once. The CDR3 spans 15 residues. Germline CDR1 reads SGHRS; CDR2 reads YFSETQ. V was cut by 5 bases and J by 1 base, with 13 bases left in between. This sample was shared with a second study, whose subject was yellow fever vaccine responses in identical twins.

This chain uses TRBV5-1 with TRBJ2-1; D is undetermined. The specimen was CD4+ T cells sorted from blood. The clonotype was recovered from a woman under 30 in good health. As DNA, the CDR3 is TGCGCCAGCAGTCGTGGGCTAGGTTCCTACAATGAGCAGTTCTTC. The encoded protein is CASSRGLGSYNEQFF.